This T cell receptor beta chain came from a study of OX40 agonist ivuxolimab in advanced cancers. Study-level background: The treatment was a fully human IgG2 OX40 agonist, ivuxolimab. Every 2 weeks, ivuxolimab was infused into the patients intravenously at between 0.01 and 10 mg/kg. Partial response was recorded in three patients: one hepatocellular carcinoma and two cutaneous melanoma cases.

Blood sampling took place at baseline, cycle 4 day 1, and cycle 7 day 1. This clone was observed a handful of times. This CDR3 contains 14 residues. V lost 7 bases to trimming and J lost 2 bases, with 13 bases between them. Germline loops: CDR1 MNHEY, CDR2 SVGAGI. The assay was immunoSEQ multiplex PCR, and TCRdb's table has in-frame clones only and misses some. The data show about 74,000 clones, 84% seen once. The V gene is TRBV6-5, the J gene TRBJ2-3, with D perhaps matching TRBD2 (6 bases). Sequenced here: CD4+ or CD8+ T cells sorted from blood, sampled in a trial of the OX40 agonist ivuxolimab. This receptor was identified in an adult with an advanced solid tumor such as melanoma, head and neck, liver or kidney cancer. This CDR3 is CASKAGLSTDTQYF. The CDR3 region has the DNA TGTGCCAGCAAGGCGGGACTCTCCACAGATACGCAGTATTTT.